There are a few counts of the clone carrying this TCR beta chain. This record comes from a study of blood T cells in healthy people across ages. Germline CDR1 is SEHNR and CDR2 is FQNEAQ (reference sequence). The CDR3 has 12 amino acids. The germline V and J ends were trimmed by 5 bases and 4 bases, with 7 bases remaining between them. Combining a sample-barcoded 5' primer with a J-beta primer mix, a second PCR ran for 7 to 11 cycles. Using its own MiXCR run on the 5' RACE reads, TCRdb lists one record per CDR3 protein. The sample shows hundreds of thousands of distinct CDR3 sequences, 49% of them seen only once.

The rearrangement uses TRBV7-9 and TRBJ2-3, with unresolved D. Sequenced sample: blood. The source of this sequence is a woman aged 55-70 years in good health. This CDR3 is CASSPGPDTQYF. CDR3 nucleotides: TGTGCCAGCAGCCCCGGCCCAGATACGCAGTATTTT.